These 11 T cell receptor beta chains share one sample of origin, sequenced in a study of neurological immune-mediated disorders. TCRdb called the 5' RACE reads again in MiXCR, with one record for every CDR3 protein. Of 35,000 to 55,000 distinct CDR3 sequences in the sample, about 6% are singletons; the top ten hold around 0.6%. Sequenced material: CD4+ T cells from blood. Every receptor here comes from a woman between 40 and 55 years old in good health.

This clonotype was counted many times. V gene TRBV9 combines with J gene TRBJ1-5; possible D gene TRBD1, 6 bases. V was pared by 0 bases and J by 3 bases, with 10 bases between. Germline-derived CDR1 and CDR2 are SGDLS and YYNGEE. The CDR3 sequence is 15 residues long. The CDR3 loop is CASSVGRGANQPQHF. CDR3 sequence (DNA): TGTGCCAGCAGCGTAGGGAGGGGGGCCAATCAGCCCCAGCATTTT.

This clonotype was observed many times. J is TRBJ2-7 and V is TRBV28; the match to TRBD2 covers 8 bases. Losses at the gene ends were 6 bases for V and 0 bases for J; bases not matched to a gene: 7. The germline V gene encodes CDR1 MDHEN and CDR2 SYDVKM. The CDR3 is 15 amino acids. CDR3 DNA sequence: TGTGCCAGCAGCTTTTTCAGCGGGGGCTCCTACGAGCAGTACTTC. Amino acids: CASSFFSGGSYEQYF.

This clonotype was seen only a few times. The V gene is TRBV12-3 or TRBV12-4, the J gene TRBJ2-1, with 9 bases fitting TRBD2. The CDR3 sequence is 15 residues long. J lost 7 bases, V lost 3 bases, and 7 bases had no gene match. Here the CDR3 reads CASSLRLSGSNEQFF. In DNA, the CDR3 is TGTGCCAGCAGTTTGAGGCTTAGCGGGAGTAATGAGCAGTTCTTC.

This clonotype has a count of ten or more. This rearrangement joins TRBV20-1 to TRBJ2-1; 8 bases line up with TRBD2. Germline values: CDR1 DFQATT, CDR2 SNEGSKA (reference sequence). After removal of 5 bases from V and 6 bases from J, the junction contained 12 bases not matched to a gene. This CDR3 is built from 15 residues. The CDR3 spells CSAPGFGTSINEQFF. The DNA of the CDR3 is TGCAGTGCTCCCGGGTTCGGGACTAGTATCAATGAGCAGTTCTTC.

The rearrangement joins TRBV27 to TRBJ2-2; D gene uncertain. The CDR3 is made up of 16 amino acids. Trimming cost V 0 bases and J 0 bases, with 8 bases left between them. CDR1 MNHEY and CDR2 SMNVEV come from the germline V gene (reference sequence). The CDR3 sequence: CASSLSGRANTGELFF. DNA for the CDR3: TGTGCCAGCAGTTTATCGGGCAGAGCGAACACCGGGGAGCTGTTTTTT.

This clonotype was detected many times. At one of its ends the junction is not consistent with the germline gene, which may arise from a read error. The chain has TRBV20-1 and TRBJ1-1; D ambiguous. This CDR3 is built from 10 residues. Germline CDR1 reads DFQATT; CDR2 reads SNEGSKA (reference sequence). The CDR3 region is CSARDPLPPF. The CDR3 DNA is TGCAGTGCTAGAGATCCCTTACCCCCTTTT.

The chain links TRBV3-1 to TRBJ2-2, with no clear D. V was cut by 3 bases and J by 4 bases, with 9 bases left in between. Germline V gives CDR1 LGHDT, CDR2 YNNKEL (reference sequence). CDR3 length: 14 residues. CDR3 bases: TGTGCCAGCAGCCATCTAAGTTCCACCGGGGAGCTGTTTTTT. This codes for CASSHLSSTGELFF.

This clonotype was observed many times. The rearrangement joins TRBV28 to TRBJ2-1; TRBD2 aligns across 13 bases. Germline trimming cut 6 bases from V and 15 bases from J; bases unmatched to any gene: 11. The V gene's germline CDR1 is MDHEN and CDR2 SYDVKM. The CDR3 covers 14 residues. CDR3 sequence reads: CASSTDGLAGAPFF. The CDR3 nucleotides read TGTGCCAGCAGCACCGACGGACTAGCGGGAGCCCCGTTCTTC.

V usage is TRBV4-2 and J usage is TRBJ2-1; 7 positions match TRBD2. The length of the CDR3 is 16 residues. Germline V gives CDR1 LGHNA, CDR2 YNFKEQ. V gave up 4 bases and J gave up 0 bases; unmatched junction bases: 6. For the CDR3, the DNA is TGTGCCAGCAGCCCCCGAGCGGGGAGCTCCTACAATGAGCAGTTCTTC. Amino acids: CASSPRAGSSYNEQFF.

This clonotype has ten or more counts. CDR3 in DNA: TGTGCCAGCAGTGAACAGGGCGCCTATGGCTACACCTTC. Its protein product is CASSEQGAYGYTF. The chain uses TRBV6-1 and TRBJ1-2; a possible D gene is TRBD1 (5 bases). There are 13 residues in the CDR3. V dropped 2 bases and J dropped 4 bases, with 8 bases sitting between them. CDR1 is MNHNS, CDR2 SASEGT, per germline.

The chain recombines TRBV3-1 with TRBJ2-1; D gene uncertain. Germline lookup yields CDR1 LGHDT and CDR2 YNNKEL (reference sequence). This CDR3 comprises 14 residues. Trimming left V 4 bases short and J 5 bases short, with 12 bases between. The CDR3 bases are TGTGCCAGCAGCCTTCCACTGGGAAACAATGAGCAGTTCTTC. Encoded protein: CASSLPLGNNEQFF.